This T cell receptor beta chain came from a study of OX40 agonist ivuxolimab in advanced cancers. Study at large: Patients were treated with ivuxolimab, an agonistic anti-OX40 (CD134) antibody. Past anti-PD-1, anti-PD-L1 or anti-CTLA-4 therapy was accepted, and 30% to 45% had received some. Findings and limits, study-wide: CD8+ T cells were the subset that, on average, had more expanded clones than CD4+.

Germline V gene data show CDR1 as SGHTA and CDR2 as FQGNSA. The CDR3 runs to 14 residues. V was clipped by 5 bases and J by 0 bases, with 10 bases between them. TCRdb's table, derived via immunoSEQ multiplex PCR, lists solely in-frame clones and lacks some. The sample lists over 80,000 clones; roughly 85% were seen once. This clone was seen a few times. Its antigen is unidentified. This sequence originates from an adult with an advanced solid tumor such as melanoma, head and neck, liver or kidney cancer. The V call is TRBV7-2, the J call TRBJ1-1, with no clear D. This specimen was CD4+ or CD8+ T cells sorted from blood, taken in a trial of the OX40 agonist ivuxolimab. CDR3 sequence (DNA): TGTGCCAGCAGCCCCTTTGGGGTGAACACTGAAGCTTTCTTT. It codes for CASSPFGVNTEAFF. Together with reference TRBV7-2 and TRBJ1-1, the CDR3 gives the full variable domain: GAGVSQSPSNKVTEKGKDVELRCDPISGHTALYWYRQSLGQGLEFLIYFQGNSAPDKSGLPSDRFSAERTGGSVSTLTIQRTQQEDSAVYLCASSPFGVNTEAFFGQGTRLTVV.